This T cell receptor beta chain is from a study of Ad26.COV2.S vaccination and SARS-CoV-2 variants. Study details: Intramuscular Ad26.COV2.S doses were given once or twice, 56 days apart. General study results and limits: Among vaccine recipients, spike-specific TCR breadth exceeded that of placebo recipients.

Treatment specified: 19 received Ad26.COV2.S at low or high dose, single or two shots; about five received placebo; per-sample allocation not given. Following the first vaccine or placebo injection, samples were taken on day 63. Only in-frame clones appear in the TCRdb table, and some are missing; sequencing was by immunoSEQ multiplex PCR. The sample consists of 300,000 to 400,000 clones, about 82% of them appearing once. Worth noting for this clone: The antigen is unknown.

Germline V gene sequence: CDR1 MNHEY, CDR2 SMNVEV (reference sequence). V was trimmed by 5 bases and J by 9 bases, leaving 10 bases between them. This CDR3 region has 12 residues. The gene calls are TRBV27 and TRBJ2-2, with D unresolved. Sequencing used peripheral blood, obtained in a trial of Ad26.COV2.S vaccine versus placebo. The receptor was isolated from a person aged 18-65 years who received the Ad26.COV2.S COVID-19 vaccine or a placebo. CDR3 region: CASSPHPRELFF. The DNA for the CDR3 is TGTGCCAGCAGTCCTCATCCCCGGGAGCTGTTTTTT.